What follows are 26 T cell receptor beta chains derived from one specimen sequenced in a study of T-cell memory formation after mild COVID-19. TCRdb redid the calling of the 5' RACE reads with MiXCR, one entry per CDR3 protein. The repertoire consists of roughly 550,000 distinct CDR3 sequences, with 20% occurring once and the leading ten covering approximately 12%. Input material: PBMCs or a T cell subset sorted from them (not recorded which). These receptors came from an adult woman who had mild COVID-19 (a few samples of this study predate the infection). Cell type and time point are not known.

This clonotype was seen more than once but under ten times. The chain combines TRBV19 with TRBJ2-7; TRBD2 might be the D (6 bases). The CDR3 runs 18 residues. Per the germline V gene, CDR1 is LNHDA and CDR2 is SQIVND (reference sequence). Trimming pared 2 bases from V and 2 bases from J, leaving 22 bases between. CDR3 loop: CASSISGRGTVLTYEQYF. The CDR3 DNA sequence: TGTGCCAGTAGTATATCGGGACGCGGGACGGTCTTGACCTACGAGCAGTACTTC.

Worth noting for this clonotype: At one end the junction does not follow the germline gene, possibly because of a read error. The chain recombines TRBV12-3 or TRBV12-4 with TRBJ1-3, with a tentative D call TRBD1 (6 bases). The CDR3 totals 13 residues. Written as DNA, the CDR3 is TGTGCCAGCAGTTTCGTACAGGGAAACTCCATATATTTT. Its translation: CASSFVQGNSIYF.

The chain combines TRBV5-5 with TRBJ1-2; unclear D gene. CDR3 length: 12 amino acids. CDR1 is SGHKS and CDR2 is YYEKEE in the germline V gene (reference sequence). Trimming left V 0 bases short and J 7 bases short, with 7 bases between. The CDR3 bases are TGTGCCAGCAGCTTGGATGGAGGTGGCTACACCTTC. Amino acid sequence: CASSLDGGGYTF.

The chain is built from TRBV19 and TRBJ2-1; D is unresolved. The germline gives CDR1 LNHDA, CDR2 SQIVND (reference sequence). The CDR3 length is 12 residues. V was pared by 4 bases and J by 5 bases, with 6 bases between. CDR3 residues: CASSSSHNEQFF. The CDR3 coding sequence is TGTGCCAGTAGTAGCTCTCACAATGAGCAGTTCTTC.

This sequence joins TRBV7-9 and TRBJ2-7; 9 positions agree with TRBD1. V was pared by 4 bases and J by 3 bases, with 13 bases of the junction left unmatched. This CDR3 is 17 amino acids long. CDR1 SEHNR and CDR2 FQNEAQ come from the germline V gene (reference sequence). CDR3 sequence: CASSSSVPGQGNYEQYF. In nucleotides, the CDR3 is TGTGCCAGCAGCTCCAGCGTCCCGGGACAGGGAAACTACGAGCAGTACTTC.

This clonotype has just a few counts. The chain combines TRBV10-3 with TRBJ1-2, with D possibly matching TRBD1 (5 bases). Germline V lookup: CDR1 ENHRY, CDR2 SYGVKD. CDR3 size: 15 residues. V was pared by 3 bases and J by 3 bases, with 14 bases between. The CDR3 region has the DNA TGTGCCATCAGTGATAGTGCCAGGGTGGACTATGGCTACACCTTC. Translated: CAISDSARVDYGYTF.

V is TRBV12-3 or TRBV12-4 and J is TRBJ2-7; weak D call: TRBD2 (5 bases). V lost 2 bases, J lost 1 base, and 9 bases lay in between. The CDR3 extends over 14 amino acids. The CDR3 here is CASSLRRGSYEQYF. The CDR3 DNA sequence: TGTGCCAGCAGTTTACGTCGGGGATCCTACGAGCAGTACTTC.

Ten or more counts support this clonotype. The V and J genes are TRBV14 and TRBJ2-7; 9 bases align to TRBD1. V lost 4 bases, J lost 3 bases, and 4 bases stayed unmatched. The germline V gene has CDR1 SGHDN and CDR2 FVKESK. CDR3 size: 14 residues. CDR3 sequence (DNA): TGTGCCAGCAGCCGACAGACAGGGGGCTACGAGCAGTACTTC. It is translated as CASSRQTGGYEQYF.

The rearrangement uses TRBV27 and TRBJ2-1, with D possibly TRBD2 on 6 matching bases. The germline CDR1 and CDR2 sequences are MNHEY and SMNVEV (reference sequence). The CDR3 is 13 residues long. V was trimmed by 2 bases and J by 7 bases, leaving 9 bases between them. CDR3 sequence: CASSLAGTNEQFF. CDR3 bases: TGTGCCAGCAGTTTAGCGGGGACTAATGAGCAGTTCTTC.

In this sample, this clonotype turned up a few times. The chain has TRBV5-4 and TRBJ2-5; a possible D gene is TRBD2 (6 bases). Trimming shortened V by 0 bases and J by 4 bases, and 13 bases separated the two germline ends. Germline V gene lookup returns CDR1 SGHNT and CDR2 YYREEE (reference sequence). The CDR3 consists of 15 residues. CDR3 nucleotides: TGTGCCAGCAGCTTGGTCCTAGACGGGGGAGAGACCCAGTACTTC. Its protein product is CASSLVLDGGETQYF.

This clonotype occurred a few times. The chain combines TRBV5-5 with TRBJ1-2; D possibly corresponds to TRBD1 (5 bases). The V end was cut by 1 base, the J end by 8 bases, with 12 bases between. Germline loops: CDR1 SGHKS, CDR2 YYEKEE (reference sequence). The CDR3 contains 13 residues. CDR3 bases: TGTGCCAGCAGCTTGTGGGGGGGAGACGGCTACACCTTC. Protein sequence: CASSLWGGDGYTF.

The chain recombines TRBV7-9 with TRBJ2-7, with D maybe TRBD2 (6 bases). The CDR3 is 13 amino acids. Germline loops: CDR1 SEHNR, CDR2 FQNEAQ (reference sequence). Trimming took 3 bases from V and 3 from J, leaving 9 bases between them. The CDR3 reads CASSFGGDYEQYF. DNA of the CDR3: TGTGCCAGCAGCTTCGGAGGGGACTACGAGCAGTACTTC.

This clonotype was seen only a few times. The chain employs TRBV6-6 and TRBJ2-5; TRBD2 might be the D (5 bases). Germline assignment: CDR1 MNHNY and CDR2 SVGAGI (reference sequence). This CDR3 has 13 amino acids. V was pared by 8 bases and J by 1 base, with 11 bases between. The CDR3 nucleotides read TGTGCCAGCGGAGGACGACCCCAAGAGACCCAGTACTTC. Its protein product is CASGGRPQETQYF.

This clonotype has just a few counts. The chain links TRBV20-1 to TRBJ2-2; 10 bases agree with TRBD2. With 0 bases clipped from V and 5 bases from J, the junction kept 3 bases outside the gene matches. The CDR3 consists of 15 residues. From germline, CDR1 is DFQATT and CDR2 SNEGSKA (reference sequence). CDR3 nucleotides: TGCAGTGCTAGAGATAGCGGGAGGAGTACCGGGGAGCTGTTTTTT. It yields the protein CSARDSGRSTGELFF.

The rearrangement joins TRBV5-1 to TRBJ2-1; no reliable D call. V dropped 1 base and J dropped 4 bases, with 18 bases sitting between them. The CDR3 runs 17 residues. CDR1 is SGHRS and CDR2 is YFSETQ in the germline V gene. The CDR3 nucleotides read TGCGCCAGCAGCTTGAGAGGCAACTACGGCAATTACAATGAGCAGTTCTTC. Translation: CASSLRGNYGNYNEQFF.

In its sample, this clonotype was seen a few times. V and J are TRBV29-1 and TRBJ2-2; 8 nucleotides match TRBD1. The CDR3 is made up of 13 amino acids. Germline-derived CDR1 and CDR2 are SQVTM and ANQGSEA. V lost 6 bases to trimming and J lost 7 bases; unmatched junction nucleotides: 7. The CDR3 is CSVDRTGGGELFF. The CDR3 DNA sequence: TGCAGCGTCGACCGAACAGGGGGCGGGGAGCTGTTTTTT.

This clonotype has more than one count but fewer than ten. The chain employs TRBV20-1 and TRBJ2-7; no reliable D call. The CDR3 is 11 residues long. The V end was cut by 5 bases, the J end by 2 bases, with 7 bases between. Germline CDR1 is DFQATT and CDR2 is SNEGSKA (reference sequence). CDR3 coding DNA: TGCAGTGCTTCCGAAACCTACGAGCAGTACTTC. Amino acids: CSASETYEQYF.

This clonotype has a handful of counts. The V call is TRBV15, the J call TRBJ2-4, with 7 bases that match TRBD1. V gave up 2 bases and J gave up 5 bases; unmatched junction bases: 3. Germline assignment: CDR1 LNHNV and CDR2 YYDKDF (reference sequence). This CDR3 spans 14 amino acids. CDR3 DNA: TGTGCCACCAGCAGAATCGGACAGGAAAACATTCAGTACTTC. Its translation: CATSRIGQENIQYF.

This clonotype was counted a few times. This sequence joins TRBV20-1 and TRBJ2-7; D possibly corresponds to TRBD1 (6 bases). Trimming pared 0 bases from V and 5 bases from J, leaving 11 bases between. The CDR3 is 13 residues long. The V gene's germline CDR1 is DFQATT and CDR2 SNEGSKA (reference sequence). CDR3 amino acids: CSARELGAHEQYF. CDR3 in DNA: TGCAGTGCTAGAGAGTTGGGGGCCCACGAGCAGTACTTC.

This clonotype was detected a few times. The gene calls are TRBV20-1 and TRBJ1-1, with D possibly being TRBD1 (5 bases). Germline CDR1 reads DFQATT; CDR2 reads SNEGSKA (reference sequence). The CDR3 sequence is 13 residues long. Trimming removed 1 base from V and 5 bases from J, with 11 bases in between. The CDR3 is CSARGAQGTEAFF. The CDR3 DNA reads as TGCAGTGCTAGAGGGGCTCAGGGTACTGAAGCTTTCTTT.

The chain joins TRBV20-1 to TRBJ2-3; D gene ambiguous. The V end lost 4 bases, the J end lost 2 bases, and 16 bases lay between the germline ends. This CDR3 is built from 15 residues. The germline gives CDR1 DFQATT, CDR2 SNEGSKA (reference sequence). This CDR3 reads CSATLNSGLTDTQYF. CDR3 bases: TGCAGTGCTACCCTAAACTCTGGGCTCACAGATACGCAGTATTTT.

The V gene is TRBV7-9, the J gene TRBJ2-5; D is perhaps TRBD1 (7 bases). Germline assignment: CDR1 SEHNR and CDR2 FQNEAQ (reference sequence). V shed 1 base and J shed 2 bases, with 14 bases lying between them. CDR3 length: 16 amino acids. CDR3 coding DNA: TGTGCCAGCAGCTTAGGACCGCAGGGGGGACAAGAGACCCAGTACTTC. It encodes CASSLGPQGGQETQYF.

V usage is TRBV6-5 and J usage is TRBJ2-3; perhaps TRBD2 as D (6 bases). Germline CDR1 and CDR2: MNHEY and SVGAGI. Trimming stripped 0 bases from V and 6 bases from J, with 13 bases between. The CDR3 contains 15 residues. The CDR3 sequence is CASSYSPGVQDTQYF. The DNA of the CDR3 is TGTGCCAGCAGTTACTCGCCGGGGGTTCAGGATACGCAGTATTTT.

In its sample, this clonotype was seen a few times. The V call is TRBV6-6, the J call TRBJ2-1, with 11 bases identical to TRBD2. The V segment lost 4 bases and the J segment 9 bases; nucleotides outside the gene matches: 11. The germline V gene has CDR1 MNHNY and CDR2 SVGAGI (reference sequence). This CDR3 is 16 amino acids long. CDR3 region: CASSFHRATSGTEQFF. CDR3 nucleotide sequence: TGTGCCAGCAGTTTCCACAGGGCGACTAGCGGGACTGAGCAGTTCTTC.

This clonotype was seen a handful of times. V is TRBV5-6 and J is TRBJ2-3; D gene ambiguous. This CDR3 comprises 15 residues. CDR1 is SGHDT, CDR2 YYEEEE, per germline. Trimming removed 1 base at V and 2 bases at J, with 11 bases between. This chain's CDR3 is CASSLPARNTDTQYF. The DNA for the CDR3 is TGTGCCAGCAGCTTGCCCGCCAGAAACACAGATACGCAGTATTTT.

The chain is built from TRBV11-2 and TRBJ1-2, with D uncertain. Germline CDR1 and CDR2: SGHAT and FQNNGV. The CDR3 length is 9 residues. Trimming removed 5 bases from V and 13 bases from J, with 8 bases in between. The CDR3 DNA is TGTGCCAGCAGCGCACCGGGCACCTTC. The encoded protein is CASSAPGTF.